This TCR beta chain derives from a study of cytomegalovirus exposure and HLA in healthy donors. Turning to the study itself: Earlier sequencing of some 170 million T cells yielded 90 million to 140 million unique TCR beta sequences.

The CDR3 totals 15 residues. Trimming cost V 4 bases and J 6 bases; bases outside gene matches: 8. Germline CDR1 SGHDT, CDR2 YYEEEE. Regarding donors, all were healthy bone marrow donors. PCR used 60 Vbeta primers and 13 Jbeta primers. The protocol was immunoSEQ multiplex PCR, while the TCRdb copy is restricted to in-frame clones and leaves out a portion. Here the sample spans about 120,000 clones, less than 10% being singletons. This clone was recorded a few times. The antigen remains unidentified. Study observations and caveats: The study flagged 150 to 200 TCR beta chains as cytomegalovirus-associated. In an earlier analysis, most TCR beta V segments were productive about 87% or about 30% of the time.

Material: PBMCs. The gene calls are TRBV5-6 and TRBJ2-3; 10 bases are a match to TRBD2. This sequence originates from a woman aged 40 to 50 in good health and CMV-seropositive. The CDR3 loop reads CASSPSGGAGDTQYF. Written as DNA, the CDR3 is TGTGCCAGCAGCCCAAGCGGGGGGGCCGGGGATACGCAGTATTTT.